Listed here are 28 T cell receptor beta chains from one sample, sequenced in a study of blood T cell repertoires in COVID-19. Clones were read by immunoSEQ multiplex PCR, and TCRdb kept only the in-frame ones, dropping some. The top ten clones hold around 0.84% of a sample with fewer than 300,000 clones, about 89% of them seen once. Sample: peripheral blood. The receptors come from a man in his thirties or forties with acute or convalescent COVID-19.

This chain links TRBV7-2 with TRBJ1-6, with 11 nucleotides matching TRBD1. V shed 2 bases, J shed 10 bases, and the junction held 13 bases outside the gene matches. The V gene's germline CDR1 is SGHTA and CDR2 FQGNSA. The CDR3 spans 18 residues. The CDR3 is CASSLYGQGASGYSPLHF. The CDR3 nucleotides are TGTGCCAGCAGCTTATATGGACAGGGGGCTTCGGGTTACTCACCCCTCCACTTT.

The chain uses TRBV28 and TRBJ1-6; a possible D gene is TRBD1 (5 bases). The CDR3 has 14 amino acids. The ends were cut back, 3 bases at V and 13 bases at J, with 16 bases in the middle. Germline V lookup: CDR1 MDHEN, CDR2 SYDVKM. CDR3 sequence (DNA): TGTGCCAGCAGTTTCGAGCCGGGGGTGAGGCCCCTCCACTTT. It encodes CASSFEPGVRPLHF.

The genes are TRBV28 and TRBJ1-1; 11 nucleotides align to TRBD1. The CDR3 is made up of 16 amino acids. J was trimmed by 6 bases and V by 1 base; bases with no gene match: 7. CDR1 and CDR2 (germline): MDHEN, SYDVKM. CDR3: CASSLSWTGGAAEAFF. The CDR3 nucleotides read TGTGCCAGCAGTTTATCGTGGACAGGGGGCGCGGCTGAAGCTTTCTTT.

The CDR3 loop reads CASSYQGQGREQYF. The CDR3 region has the DNA TGTGCCAGCAGTTATCAGGGACAGGGTAGAGAGCAGTACTTC. The gene calls are TRBV6-6 and TRBJ2-7; 9 bases agree with TRBD1. This CDR3 contains 14 residues. Trimming took 3 bases from V and 7 from J; bases not matched to a gene: 7. The germline CDR1 and CDR2 sequences are MNHNY and SVGAGI (reference sequence).

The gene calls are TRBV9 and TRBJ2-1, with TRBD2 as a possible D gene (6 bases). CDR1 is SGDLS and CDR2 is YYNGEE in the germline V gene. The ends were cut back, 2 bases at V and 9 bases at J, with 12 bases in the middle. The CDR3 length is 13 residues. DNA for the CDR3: TGTGCCAGCAGCGTTCAGGGACTGTCTGAGCAGTTCTTC. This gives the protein CASSVQGLSEQFF.

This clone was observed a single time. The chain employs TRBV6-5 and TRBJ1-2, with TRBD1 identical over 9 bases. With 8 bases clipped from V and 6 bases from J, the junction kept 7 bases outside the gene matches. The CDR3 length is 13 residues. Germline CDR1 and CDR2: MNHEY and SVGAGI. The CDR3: CASGGQGRNGYTF. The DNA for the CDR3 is TGTGCCAGCGGGGGACAGGGAAGGAATGGCTACACCTTC.

The chain's CDR3 is CASSIFPQGNQPQHF. Written as DNA, the CDR3 is TGTGCCAGTAGTATATTCCCACAGGGTAATCAGCCCCAGCATTTT. This sequence joins TRBV19 and TRBJ1-5; D perhaps matches TRBD1 (6 bases). The CDR3 loop spans 15 amino acids. Germline CDR1 LNHDA, CDR2 SQIVND (reference sequence). Trimming removed 2 bases at V and 4 bases at J, with 12 bases between.

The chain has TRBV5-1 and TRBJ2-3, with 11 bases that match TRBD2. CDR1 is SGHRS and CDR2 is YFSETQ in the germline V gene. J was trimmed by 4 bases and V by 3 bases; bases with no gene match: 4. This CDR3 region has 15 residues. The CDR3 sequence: CASSSSGRMSDTQYF. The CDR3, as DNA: TGCGCCAGCAGCTCTAGCGGGAGGATGTCAGATACGCAGTATTTT.

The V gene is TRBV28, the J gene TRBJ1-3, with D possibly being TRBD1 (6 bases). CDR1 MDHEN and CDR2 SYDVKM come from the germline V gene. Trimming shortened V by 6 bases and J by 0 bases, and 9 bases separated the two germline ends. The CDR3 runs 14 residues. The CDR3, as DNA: TGTGCCAGCAGGGCACAGGGCTCTGGAAACACCATATATTTT. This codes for CASRAQGSGNTIYF.

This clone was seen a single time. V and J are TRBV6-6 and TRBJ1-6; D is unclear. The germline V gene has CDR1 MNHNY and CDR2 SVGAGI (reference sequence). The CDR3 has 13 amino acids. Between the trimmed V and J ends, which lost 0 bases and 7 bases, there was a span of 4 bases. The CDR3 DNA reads TGTGCCAGCAGTTACTCCTTGAATTCACCCCTCCACTTT. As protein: CASSYSLNSPLHF.

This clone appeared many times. The CDR3 DNA reads as TGTGCCAGTAGTAACGACAGGGGCCGTACCACCTACGAGCAGTACTTC. It translates to CASSNDRGRTTYEQYF. The chain is built from TRBV19 and TRBJ2-7; 8 bases align to TRBD1. Unmatched junction bases numbered 10, after V lost 4 bases and J lost 2 bases. The CDR3 loop spans 16 amino acids. In germline, CDR1 is LNHDA, CDR2 SQIVND (reference sequence). Combining the CDR3 with reference TRBV19 and TRBJ2-7 gives the whole variable domain DGGITQSPKYLFRKEGQNVTLSCEQNLNHDAMYWYRQDPGQGLRLIYYSQIVNDFQKGDIAEGYSVSREKKESFPLTVTSAQKNPTAFYLCASSNDRGRTTYEQYFGPGTRLTVT.

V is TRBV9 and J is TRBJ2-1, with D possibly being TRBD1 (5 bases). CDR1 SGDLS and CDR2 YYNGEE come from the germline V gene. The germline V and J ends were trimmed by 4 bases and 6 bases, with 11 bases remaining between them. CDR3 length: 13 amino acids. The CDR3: CASSQGWVNEQFF. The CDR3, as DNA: TGTGCCAGCAGCCAGGGTTGGGTCAATGAGCAGTTCTTC. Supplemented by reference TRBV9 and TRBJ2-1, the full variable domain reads DSGVTQTPKHLITATGQRVTLRCSPRSGDLSVYWYQQSLDQGLQFLIQYYNGEERAKGNILERFSAQQFPDLHSELNLSSLELGDSALYFCASSQGWVNEQFFGPGTRLTVL.

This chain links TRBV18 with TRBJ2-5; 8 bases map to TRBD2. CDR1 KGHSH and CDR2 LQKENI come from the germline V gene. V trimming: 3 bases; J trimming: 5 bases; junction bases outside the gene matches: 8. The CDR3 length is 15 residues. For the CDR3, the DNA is TGTGCCAGCTCACCCAACGGGAGGGCCTGGGAGACCCAGTACTTC. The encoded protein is CASSPNGRAWETQYF.

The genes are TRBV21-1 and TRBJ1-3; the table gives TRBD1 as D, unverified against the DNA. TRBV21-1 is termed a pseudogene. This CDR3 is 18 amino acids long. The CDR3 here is CASSKVGHRQGAGNTIYF. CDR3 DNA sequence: TGTGCCAGCAGCAAAGTCGGTCATCGGCAGGGGGCTGGAAACACCATATATTTT.

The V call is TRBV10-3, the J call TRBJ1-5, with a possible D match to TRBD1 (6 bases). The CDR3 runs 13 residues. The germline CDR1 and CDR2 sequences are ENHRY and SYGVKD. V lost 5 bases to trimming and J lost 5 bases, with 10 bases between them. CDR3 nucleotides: TGTGCCATCAGTTTACAGGGAGATCAGCCCCAGCATTTT. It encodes CAISLQGDQPQHF.

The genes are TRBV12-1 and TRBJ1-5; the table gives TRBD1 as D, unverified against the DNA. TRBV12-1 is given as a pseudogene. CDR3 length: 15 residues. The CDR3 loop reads CASTLGAGKGKPQHF. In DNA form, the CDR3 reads TGTGCCAGCACCCTTGGGGCAGGGAAGGGAAAGCCCCAGCATTTT.

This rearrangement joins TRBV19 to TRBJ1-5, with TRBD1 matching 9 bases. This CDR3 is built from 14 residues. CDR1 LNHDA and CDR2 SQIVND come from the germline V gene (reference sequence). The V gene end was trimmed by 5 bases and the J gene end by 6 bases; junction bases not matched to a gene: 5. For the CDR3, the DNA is TGTGCCAGTAGTTCTACAGGGGGCGGTCAGCCCCAGCATTTT. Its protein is CASSSTGGGQPQHF.

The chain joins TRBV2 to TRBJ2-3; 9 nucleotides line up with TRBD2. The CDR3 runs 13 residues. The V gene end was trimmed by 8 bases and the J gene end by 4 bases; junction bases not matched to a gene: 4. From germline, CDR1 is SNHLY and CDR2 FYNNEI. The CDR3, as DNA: TGTGCCAGCGGTAGCGGGAGTGCAGATACGCAGTATTTT. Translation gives CASGSGSADTQYF.

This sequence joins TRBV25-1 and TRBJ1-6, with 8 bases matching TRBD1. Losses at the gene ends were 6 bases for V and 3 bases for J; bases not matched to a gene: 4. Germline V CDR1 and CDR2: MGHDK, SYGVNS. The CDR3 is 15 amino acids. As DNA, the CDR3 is TGTGCCAGCAGCCTAGGACAGGGCTATAATTCACCCCTCCACTTT. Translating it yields CASSLGQGYNSPLHF.

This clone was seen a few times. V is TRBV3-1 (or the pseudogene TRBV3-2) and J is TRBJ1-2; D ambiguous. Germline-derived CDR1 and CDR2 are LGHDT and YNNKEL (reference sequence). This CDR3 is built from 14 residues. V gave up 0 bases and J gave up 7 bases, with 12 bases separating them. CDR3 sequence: CASSQEGRSFGYTF. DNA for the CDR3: TGTGCCAGCAGCCAAGAGGGGAGGTCGTTTGGCTACACCTTC.

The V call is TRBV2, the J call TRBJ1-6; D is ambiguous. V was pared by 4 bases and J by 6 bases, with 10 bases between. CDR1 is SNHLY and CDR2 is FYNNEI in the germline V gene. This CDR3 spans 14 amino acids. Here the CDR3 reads CASSGRRVNSPLHF. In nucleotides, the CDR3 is TGTGCCAGCAGTGGCAGGCGGGTTAATTCACCCCTCCACTTT.

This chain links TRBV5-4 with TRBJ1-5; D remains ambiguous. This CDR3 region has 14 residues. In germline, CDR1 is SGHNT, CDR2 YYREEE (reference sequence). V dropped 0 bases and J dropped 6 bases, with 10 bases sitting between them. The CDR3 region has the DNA TGTGCCAGCAGCTTGGACGGGAATGGTCAGCCCCAGCATTTT. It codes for CASSLDGNGQPQHF.

The CDR3 region is CSVEADRVVGNEQFF. CDR3 coding DNA: TGCAGCGTTGAAGCGGACAGGGTGGTAGGGAATGAGCAGTTCTTC. The gene calls are TRBV29-1 and TRBJ2-1, with 8 nucleotides matching TRBD1. This CDR3 has 15 amino acids. Germline assignment: CDR1 SQVTM and CDR2 ANQGSEA. With 1 base clipped from V and 7 bases from J, the junction kept 9 bases outside the gene matches.

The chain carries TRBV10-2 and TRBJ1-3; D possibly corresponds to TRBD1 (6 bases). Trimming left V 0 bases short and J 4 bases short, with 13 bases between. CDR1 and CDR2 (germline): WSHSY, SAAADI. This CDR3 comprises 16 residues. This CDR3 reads CASSESPSGVGNTIYF. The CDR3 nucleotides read TGCGCCAGCAGTGAGTCCCCTTCAGGGGTGGGAAACACCATATATTTT.

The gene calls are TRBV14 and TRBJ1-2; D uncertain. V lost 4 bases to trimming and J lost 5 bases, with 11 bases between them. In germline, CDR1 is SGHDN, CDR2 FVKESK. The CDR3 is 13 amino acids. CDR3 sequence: CASSPGSLYGYTF. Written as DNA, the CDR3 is TGTGCCAGCAGCCCCGGGAGTTTATATGGCTACACCTTC.

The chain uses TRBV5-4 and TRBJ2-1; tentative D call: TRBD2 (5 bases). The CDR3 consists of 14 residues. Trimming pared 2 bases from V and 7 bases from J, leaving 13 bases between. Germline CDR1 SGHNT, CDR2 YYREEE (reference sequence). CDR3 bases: TGTGCCAGCAGCTTCTTTGGAGGTGGGAATGAGCAGTTCTTC. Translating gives CASSFFGGGNEQFF. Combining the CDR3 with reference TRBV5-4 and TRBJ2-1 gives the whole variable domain ETGVTQSPTHLIKTRGQQVTLRCSSQSGHNTVSWYQQALGQGPQFIFQYYREEENGRGNFPPRFSGLQFPNYSSELNVNALELDDSALYLCASSFFGGGNEQFFGPGTRLTVL.

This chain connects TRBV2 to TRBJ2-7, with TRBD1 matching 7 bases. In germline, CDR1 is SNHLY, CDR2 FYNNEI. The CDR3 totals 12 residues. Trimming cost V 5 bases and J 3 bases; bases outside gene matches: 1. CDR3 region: CASSYRGYEQYF. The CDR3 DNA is TGTGCCAGCAGTTACAGGGGCTACGAGCAGTACTTC.

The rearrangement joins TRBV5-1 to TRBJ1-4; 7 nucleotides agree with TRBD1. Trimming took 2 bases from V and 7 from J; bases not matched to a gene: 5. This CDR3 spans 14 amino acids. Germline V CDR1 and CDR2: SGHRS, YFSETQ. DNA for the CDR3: TGCGCCAGCAGCTTTGGGACAGTCGGTGAAAAACTGTTTTTT. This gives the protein CASSFGTVGEKLFF.